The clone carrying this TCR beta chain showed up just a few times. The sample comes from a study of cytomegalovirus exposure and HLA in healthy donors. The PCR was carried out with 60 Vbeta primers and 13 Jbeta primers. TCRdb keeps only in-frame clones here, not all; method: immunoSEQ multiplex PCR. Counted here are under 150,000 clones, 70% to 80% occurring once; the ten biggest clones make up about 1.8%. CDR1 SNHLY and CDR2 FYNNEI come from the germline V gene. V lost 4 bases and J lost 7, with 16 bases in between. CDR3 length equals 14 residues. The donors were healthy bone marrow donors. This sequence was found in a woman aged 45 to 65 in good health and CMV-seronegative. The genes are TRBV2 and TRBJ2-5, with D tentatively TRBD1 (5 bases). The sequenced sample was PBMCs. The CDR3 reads CASSAAGREVTQYF. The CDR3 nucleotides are TGTGCCAGCAGTGCTGCAGGGCGAGAAGTGACCCAGTACTTC.